This T cell receptor (beta chain) comes out of a study of blood T cell repertoires in COVID-19. TCRdb's copy holds only in-frame clones and misses some; the assay was immunoSEQ multiplex PCR. The data contain 100,000 or so clones, approximately 90% of them singletons. The CDR3 spans 15 residues. V shed 7 bases and J shed 0 bases, with 15 bases lying between them. The germline CDR1 and CDR2 sequences are LNHDA and SQIVND (reference sequence). The V and J genes are TRBV19 and TRBJ1-1; D perhaps matches TRBD1 (6 bases). This TCR derives from a man aged 50-59 years with acute or convalescent COVID-19. The sample taken for sequencing was peripheral blood. The CDR3 DNA follows: TGTGCCAGTACCAAAAGGGGGGGCGTGAACACTGAAGCTTTCTTT. As protein: CASTKRGGVNTEAFF.